This T cell receptor (beta chain) is drawn from a study of blood T cell repertoires in COVID-19. In the study overall: Samples of COVID-19 (acute and convalescent) were obtained from the United States, Italy and Spain. T cells, B-cell-depleted T cells, or PBMCs supplied cDNA or gDNA.

Original methodology: For nucleated cells, counts were estimated from reference gene primer amplification. The assay was immunoSEQ multiplex PCR, and TCRdb's table has in-frame clones only and misses some. The V and J calls and clone size were taken over from that table, and D and trimming were inferred from the DNA. Among just over 95,000 clones, 87% were seen once, and the ten largest hold approximately 15%. The sample taken for sequencing was peripheral blood. This clonotype originated in a human donor in a cohort sampled during active COVID-19.

The CDR3 DNA reads as TGTGCCAGCAGCTCTACAGGGGCCAGCAATCAGCCCCAGCATTTT. It codes for CASSSTGASNQPQHF. V and J are TRBV7-2 and TRBJ1-5; 7 positions match TRBD1. J lost 1 base, V lost 4 bases, and 4 bases had no gene match. There are 15 residues in the CDR3. Germline lookup yields CDR1 SGHTA and CDR2 FQGNSA. The entire variable domain, with the rest obtained from reference TRBV7-2 and TRBJ1-5, is as follows: GAGVSQSPSNKVTEKGKDVELRCDPISGHTALYWYRQSLGQGLEFLIYFQGNSAPDKSGLPSDRFSAERTGGSVSTLTIQRTQQEDSAVYLCASSSTGASNQPQHFGDGTRLSIL.